Detailed here is one T cell receptor beta chain. Its antigen remains unknown. Repertoires were generated with immunoSEQ multiplex PCR, while TCRdb's copy carries only in-frame clones and drops some. Of about 58,000 clones listed, 70% to 80% were seen once; the top ten hold just over 3%. This specimen comes from a study of vaccination effects on CD4 cells after COVID-19. Overall study: Participants were vaccinated with two doses of either the BNT162b2 or mRNA-1273 vaccine.

Isolation of CD4+ T cells took place after less than 12 days of culture. None of these healthy vaccinees had been infected with SARS-CoV-2 before vaccination. At days 3 and 7, half of the medium was exchanged for IL-2 medium. The germline gives CDR1 MNHNY, CDR2 SVGAGI (reference sequence). The length of the CDR3 is 15 residues. V gave up 10 bases and J gave up 4 bases, with 20 bases separating them. The rearrangement links TRBV6-6 to TRBJ1-3; the D gene is possibly TRBD1 (6 bases). Sequencing used CD4+ T cells from PBMCs cultured without peptide, obtained before COVID-19 vaccination. This clonotype was sampled from a human donor who received a COVID-19 vaccine. The CDR3 protein is CATIEGGYWGNTIYF. In DNA form, the CDR3 reads TGTGCCACCATTGAGGGGGGTTATTGGGGAAACACCATATATTTT.